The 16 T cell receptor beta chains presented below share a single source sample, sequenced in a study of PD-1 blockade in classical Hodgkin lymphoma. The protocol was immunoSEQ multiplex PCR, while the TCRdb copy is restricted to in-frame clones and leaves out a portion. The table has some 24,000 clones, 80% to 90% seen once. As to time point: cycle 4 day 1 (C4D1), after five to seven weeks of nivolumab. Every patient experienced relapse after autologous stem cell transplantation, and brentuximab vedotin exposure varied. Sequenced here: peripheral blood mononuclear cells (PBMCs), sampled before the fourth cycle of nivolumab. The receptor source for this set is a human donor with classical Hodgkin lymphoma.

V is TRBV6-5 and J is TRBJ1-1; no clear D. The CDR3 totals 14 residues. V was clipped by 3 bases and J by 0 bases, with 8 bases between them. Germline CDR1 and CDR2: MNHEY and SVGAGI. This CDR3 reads CASSYGGMNTEAFF. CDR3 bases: TGTGCCAGCAGTTATGGAGGAATGAACACTGAAGCTTTCTTT.

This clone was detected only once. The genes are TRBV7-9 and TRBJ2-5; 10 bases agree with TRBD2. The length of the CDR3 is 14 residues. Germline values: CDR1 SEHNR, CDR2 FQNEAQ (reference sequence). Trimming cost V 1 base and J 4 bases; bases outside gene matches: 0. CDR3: CASSLVAGGETQYF. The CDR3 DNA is TGTGCCAGCAGCTTAGTAGCGGGAGGAGAGACCCAGTACTTC.

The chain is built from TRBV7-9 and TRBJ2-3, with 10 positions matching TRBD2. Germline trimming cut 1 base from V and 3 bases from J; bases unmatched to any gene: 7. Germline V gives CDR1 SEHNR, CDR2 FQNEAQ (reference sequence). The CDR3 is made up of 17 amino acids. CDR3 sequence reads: CASSLGGRAGGTDTQYF. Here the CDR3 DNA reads TGTGCCAGCAGCTTAGGCGGGCGAGCGGGAGGGACAGATACGCAGTATTTT.

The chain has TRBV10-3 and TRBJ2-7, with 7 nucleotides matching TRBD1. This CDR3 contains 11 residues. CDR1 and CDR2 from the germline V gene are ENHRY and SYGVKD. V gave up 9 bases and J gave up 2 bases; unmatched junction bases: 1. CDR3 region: CAIGTAYEQYF. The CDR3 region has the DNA TGTGCCATTGGGACAGCCTACGAGCAGTACTTC.

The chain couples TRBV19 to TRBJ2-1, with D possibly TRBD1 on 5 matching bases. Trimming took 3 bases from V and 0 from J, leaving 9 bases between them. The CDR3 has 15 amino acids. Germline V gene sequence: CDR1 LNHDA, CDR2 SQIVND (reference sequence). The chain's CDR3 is CASSIQGSSYNEQFF. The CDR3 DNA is TGTGCCAGTAGTATTCAGGGTAGCTCCTACAATGAGCAGTTCTTC.

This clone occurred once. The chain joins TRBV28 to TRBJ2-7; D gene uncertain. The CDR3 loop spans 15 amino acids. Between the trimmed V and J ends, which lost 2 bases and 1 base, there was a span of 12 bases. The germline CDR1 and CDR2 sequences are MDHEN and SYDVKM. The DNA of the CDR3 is TGTGCCAGCAGTTTACCCCTGCTAGGATCCTACGAGCAGTACTTC. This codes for CASSLPLLGSYEQYF.

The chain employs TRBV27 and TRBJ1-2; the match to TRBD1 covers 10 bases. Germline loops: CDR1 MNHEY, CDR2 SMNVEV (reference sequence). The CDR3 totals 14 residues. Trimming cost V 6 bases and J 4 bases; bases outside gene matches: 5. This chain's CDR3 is CASRPTGGTYGYTF. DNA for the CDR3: TGTGCCAGCAGACCGACAGGGGGCACCTATGGCTACACCTTC.

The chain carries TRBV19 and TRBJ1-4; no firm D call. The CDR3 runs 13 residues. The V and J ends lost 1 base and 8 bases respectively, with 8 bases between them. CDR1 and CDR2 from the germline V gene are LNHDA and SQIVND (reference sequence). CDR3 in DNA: TGTGCCAGTAGTATAGTTAATGCGGAAAAACTGTTTTTT. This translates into CASSIVNAEKLFF.

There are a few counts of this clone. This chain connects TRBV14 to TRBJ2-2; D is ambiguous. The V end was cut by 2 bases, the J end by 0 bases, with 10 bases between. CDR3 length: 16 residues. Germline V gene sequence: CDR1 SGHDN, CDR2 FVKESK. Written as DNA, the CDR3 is TGTGCCAGCAGCCAAATCGGCGTTTCGAACACCGGGGAGCTGTTTTTT. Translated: CASSQIGVSNTGELFF. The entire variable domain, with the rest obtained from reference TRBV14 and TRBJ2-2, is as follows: EAGVTQFPSHSVIEKGQTVTLRCDPISGHDNLYWYRRVMGKEIKFLLHFVKESKQDESGMPNNRFLAERTGGTYSTLKVQPAELEDSGVYFCASSQIGVSNTGELFFGEGSRLTVL.

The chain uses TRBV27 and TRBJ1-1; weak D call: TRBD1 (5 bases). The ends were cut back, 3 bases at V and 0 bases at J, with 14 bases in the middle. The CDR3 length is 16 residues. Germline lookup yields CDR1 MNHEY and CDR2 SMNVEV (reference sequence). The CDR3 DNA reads TGTGCCAGCAGTTTGGGGGGTGGGGTCATGAACACTGAAGCTTTCTTT. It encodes CASSLGGGVMNTEAFF.

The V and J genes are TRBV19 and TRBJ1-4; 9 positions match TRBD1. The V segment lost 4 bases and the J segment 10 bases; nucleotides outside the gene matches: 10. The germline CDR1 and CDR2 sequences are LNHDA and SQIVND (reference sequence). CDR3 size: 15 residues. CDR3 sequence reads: CASSRPPGQGGKLFF. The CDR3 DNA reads TGTGCCAGTAGTAGGCCTCCGGGACAGGGCGGAAAACTGTTTTTT.

CDR3 sequence reads: CAISESLAGPNSYEQYF. The CDR3 DNA sequence: TGTGCCATCAGTGAGTCTTTAGCGGGACCCAACTCCTACGAGCAGTACTTC. The gene calls are TRBV10-3 and TRBJ2-7; 8 positions match TRBD2. The CDR3 has 17 residues. Germline V CDR1 and CDR2: ENHRY, SYGVKD. V was clipped by 0 bases and J by 0 bases; unmatched bases: 7.

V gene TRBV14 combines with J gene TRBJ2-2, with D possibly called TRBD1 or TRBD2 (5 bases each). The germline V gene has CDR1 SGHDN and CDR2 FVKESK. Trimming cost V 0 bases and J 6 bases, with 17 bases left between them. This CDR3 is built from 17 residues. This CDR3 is CASSQESGWGYPGELFF. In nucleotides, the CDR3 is TGTGCCAGCAGCCAAGAGTCGGGGTGGGGGTACCCCGGGGAGCTGTTTTTT.

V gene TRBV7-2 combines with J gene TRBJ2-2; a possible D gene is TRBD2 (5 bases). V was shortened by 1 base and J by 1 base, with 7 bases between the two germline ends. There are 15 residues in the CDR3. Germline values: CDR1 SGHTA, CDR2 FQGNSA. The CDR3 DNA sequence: TGTGCCAGCAGCTTAGTGGGAGTGAACACCGGGGAGCTGTTTTTT. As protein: CASSLVGVNTGELFF.

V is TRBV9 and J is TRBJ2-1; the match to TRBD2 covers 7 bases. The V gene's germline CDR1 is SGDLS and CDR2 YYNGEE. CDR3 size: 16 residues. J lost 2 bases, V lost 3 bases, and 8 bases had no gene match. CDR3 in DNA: TGTGCCAGCAGCGATGGGGCTAGCGGAACCTACAATGAGCAGTTCTTC. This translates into CASSDGASGTYNEQFF.

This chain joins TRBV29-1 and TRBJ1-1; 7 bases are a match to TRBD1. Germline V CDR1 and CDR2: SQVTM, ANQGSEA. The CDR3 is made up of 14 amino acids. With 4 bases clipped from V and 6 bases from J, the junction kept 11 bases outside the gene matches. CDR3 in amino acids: CSVVNPGGKAEAFF. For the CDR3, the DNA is TGCAGCGTTGTAAACCCAGGGGGGAAGGCTGAAGCTTTCTTT.